This T cell receptor beta chain was identified in a study of cytomegalovirus exposure and HLA in healthy donors listed by TCRdb under 2017. Turning to the overall study: According to an earlier analysis of 587 of the donors, about 170 million T cells yielded 120 million or so unique TCR beta sequences and more than 250 Gb of sequence data. Approximately 300 gigabases of sequencing data and around 80 million unique TCR sequences made up an early release that covered nearly 650 HLA-typed donors. Of the 300 to 400 genotyped donors, about 80% fell in the genetic ancestry cluster associated with self-reported Caucasian donors. The study aimed to test whether cataloging public T cell receptors could reveal signatures of past pathogen exposure. The study profiled the T cell repertoires of about 640 subjects by immunosequencing and related them to cytomegalovirus serostatus. A separate validation cohort of about 110 different subjects was used in addition to the roughly 700-subject first cohort. The study combined high-throughput TCR immunosequencing, statistical association of individual TCRs with disease status, and machine learning to predict cytomegalovirus infection status. A later analysis re-examined previously published TCR beta repertoires from 500 to 700 donors and added high-resolution HLA genotyping to investigate patterns of TCR occurrence. Rather than drawing on any new phenotypic data, the later analysis identified candidate immune exposures from TCR beta sequences and the way those sequences occurred across donors. An earlier analysis of nearly 600 of the donors applied high-throughput TCR beta sequencing to assess whether each TCR beta V gene segment acted as functional or pseudogenic. Donor age, sex, ethnicity and CMV serostatus were compiled together with the repertoire data. Genome-wide SNP genotypes for about 60% of the 666 donors were used in a later genetic analysis, which treated that subset as a discovery cohort. All discovery cohort repertoires had been generated on a single sequencing platform. Class I and class II HLA loci were covered by the typing at four-digit resolution. The number of typed donors differed by locus: about 620-630 for A, B, C, DRB1 and DQB1; approximately 520 for DQA1; 600 to 610 for DPA1; and 450 to 480 for DPB1. Several DR-DQ haplotypes were treated as single units for association and clustering because of strong linkage in the cohort. On average, around 230,000 unique TCR beta nucleotide sequences were sequenced per donor among a few hundred genotyped donors of the cohort, with around 19% of those sequences being non-productive. On the study overall, not on this receptor specifically: In this cohort, only TCR beta chains were sequenced, and detectable features were limited by the absence of alpha or paired-chain data. In both the original and validation cohorts, the classifier was reported to diagnose cytomegalovirus status with high specificity and sensitivity. In a later genetic analysis, a missense DCLRE1C variant was associated with V-gene and J-gene trimming of TCR beta chains, and the association was replicated in an independent cohort. In a later analysis, most CMV-associated TCR beta chains were found to appear HLA-restricted, with HLA associations seemingly driven largely by CMV exposure. A later analysis associated approximately 17,000 TCR beta sequences with specific HLA alleles at a false discovery rate of 0.05. In vitro tests confirmed that a few of the cytomegalovirus-associated TCR beta chains recognize cytomegalovirus antigens. Linkage disequilibrium might explain the correlated functional status among segregating V segments, but an unknown experimental factor could not be ruled out. The authors suggested that the approach could potentially be generalized to other disease states and immunological phenotypes. A further reported finding was that TCR beta sequences accurately predicted the HLA-A and HLA-B alleles for most subjects in the first cohort. The presence/absence analyses assumed that sequencing depth was roughly uniform across donors, and that assumption may not be true. Immune exposure information for the cohort was limited to CMV serostatus. Compared with equally common non-associated chains, HLA-associated TCR beta chains in a later analysis were more clonally expanded and had lower generation probabilities. Across donors, most TCR sequences were observed very rarely, whereas some public TCRs were present in many individuals. A later analysis found that TCR association rates varied across HLA loci, with DRB1 alleles showing the most associated TCRs and HLA-C alleles the fewest. HLA typing was unavailable for some donors at each locus, so association tests used only the typed subset. A cluster of highly shared sequence variants was judged likely to be a technical artifact of the sequencing pipeline. Several of the top co-occurrence clusters appeared to be linked to parvovirus B19, influenza, CMV and Epstein-Barr virus, according to a later analysis. Strong co-occurrence of HLA alleles, especially DR and DQ, made assigning TCR associations to individual alleles difficult. A later genetic analysis reported fewer N-insertions in productive TCRs among donors in an Asian-associated ancestry cluster than the approximately 670-donor mean. In an earlier analysis of around 600 of the donors, most TCR beta V segments appeared in productive rearrangements about 90% or about 30% of the time, broadly matching IMGT annotations. Because the 87-base-pair reads could not distinguish some IMGT-functional V segments, including TRBV6-2 and TRBV6-3, those segments were excluded. The earlier analysis of fewer than 750 of the donors excluded roughly 17 rarely observed V segments, including chromosome 9 orphons, because counts were too low. A total of 150 or so TCR beta chains were listed by the study as associated with cytomegalovirus.

On this clone itself: Its antigen specificity is not known. No per-base quality is available; no much larger clone lies one base away.

Sequences SGDLS (CDR1) and YYNGEE (CDR2) are obtained from the germline V gene. V lost 4 bases and J lost 5 bases; the stretch between them is 13 bases long. Including the terminal cysteine and phenylalanine, the CDR3 comprises 14 residues. Kept here is only the CDR3 DNA, which spans 42 bases and is read in frame from base 1. The cohort comprised 550 to 700 healthy bone marrow donors. At the time of sampling, all cohort members were nominally healthy, though unrecorded immune exposures were likely present. The donor tested CMV seropositive and was one of the 289 seropositive cohort members. A peripheral blood sample was provided by each donor, and peripheral blood mononuclear cells were used for TCR beta sequencing. Genomic DNA extraction from the blood cell samples was performed with the Qiagen DNeasy Blood Extraction Kit. The protocol used for the library was the immunoSEQ multiplex PCR assay. A mixture of 60 forward primers for TCR Vbeta segments and 13 reverse primers for TCR Jbeta segments was used in the multiplex PCR. The CDR3 region of rearranged TCR beta genes was amplified from genomic DNA with a multiplex PCR assay. The amplified TCR beta libraries were sequenced on the Illumina HiSeq System as 87-base-pair reads. Per the authors' processing: In a later analysis, some 80 million unique TCR beta chains were counted across the 500 to 850 repertoires, and approximately 9.9 million of these chains were shared by at least two donors. Raw reads were error-corrected and collapsed into unique sequences with a nearest-neighbor algorithm that merged closely related sequences to remove PCR and sequencing errors. Alignment of CDR3 sequences to IMGT reference sequences was used to assign V, D and J gene segments. For a sequence to be retained, a match of at least six nucleotides to both a V gene segment and a J gene segment was required. A rearrangement counted as productive if the CDR3 had no stop codons and remained in frame with V and J, and every other rearrangement counted as non-productive. CDR3 was defined by IMGT convention, running from the second conserved V-encoded cysteine to the conserved J-encoded phenylalanine. Sequences without an unambiguous match to a single V gene segment were excluded from the earlier analysis of 450 to 750 of the donors. In an earlier analysis of some 590 of the donors, a V segment was called functional when productive rearrangements were above 56.7%, and segregating when the standard deviation between donors exceeded 5%. To diagnose cytomegalovirus status from the catalog of TCR beta chain sequences, a statistical classification framework was built. In a later analysis, V and J genes were assigned by comparing TCR nucleotide sequences against IMGT/GENE-DB human TR gene sequences. A later analysis assigned CDR3 sequences and most-parsimonious VDJ recombination scenarios with the TCRdist pipeline. In a later analysis, each TCR beta chain was defined by its CDR3 amino acid sequence together with its V-gene family, and reads lacking a unique V-gene family were excluded. To address suspected cross-contamination and a sequencing artifact, a later analysis removed 592 highly shared, low-generation-probability nucleotide sequences. In a later analysis, a clonal expansion index for each public chain was calculated from normalized within-repertoire ranks of inferred template counts. A later analysis computed generation probabilities with a VDJ recombination model fitted to out-of-frame rearrangements, and checked the results against IGoR. In a later analysis, TCR-TCR, TCR-HLA and TCR-CMV co-occurrence was scored with hypergeometric tests, and a repertoire-size bias correction was applied to TCR pairs. In a later analysis, false discovery rates were estimated by permuting HLA or CMV assignments 20 times. In a later analysis, co-occurring TCRs were grouped with DBSCAN, and TCRdist sequence similarity was added when clustering was performed within HLA-allele-positive subsets. Repertoires with fewer than 30,000 or more than 120,000 public chains, plus five repertoires with anomalous nucleotide sharing, were excluded from co-occurrence clustering. Held by TCRdb, this immuneACCESS table contains in-frame sequences only and omits some clones. Under half of the omission traces to an unresolved V gene where checked; the cause of the rest is unknown. Clone size and the V and J calls come from that table; the DNA yielded D and trimming. Within this sample are about 170,000 clones, with over 65% of them counted one time only. The top ten constitute roughly 7.1% of the sample.

The sequenced sample was PBMCs. Recombination joined TRBV9 with TRBJ2-4, and perhaps TRBD1 as D gene, on 6 matching bases. This TCR was sampled from a man between 35 and 55 years old in good health and CMV-seropositive. Here is the DNA: TGTGCCAGCAGCCCGCGCTGGGGGCAAAACATTCAGTACTTC. This translates into CASSPRWGQNIQYF.